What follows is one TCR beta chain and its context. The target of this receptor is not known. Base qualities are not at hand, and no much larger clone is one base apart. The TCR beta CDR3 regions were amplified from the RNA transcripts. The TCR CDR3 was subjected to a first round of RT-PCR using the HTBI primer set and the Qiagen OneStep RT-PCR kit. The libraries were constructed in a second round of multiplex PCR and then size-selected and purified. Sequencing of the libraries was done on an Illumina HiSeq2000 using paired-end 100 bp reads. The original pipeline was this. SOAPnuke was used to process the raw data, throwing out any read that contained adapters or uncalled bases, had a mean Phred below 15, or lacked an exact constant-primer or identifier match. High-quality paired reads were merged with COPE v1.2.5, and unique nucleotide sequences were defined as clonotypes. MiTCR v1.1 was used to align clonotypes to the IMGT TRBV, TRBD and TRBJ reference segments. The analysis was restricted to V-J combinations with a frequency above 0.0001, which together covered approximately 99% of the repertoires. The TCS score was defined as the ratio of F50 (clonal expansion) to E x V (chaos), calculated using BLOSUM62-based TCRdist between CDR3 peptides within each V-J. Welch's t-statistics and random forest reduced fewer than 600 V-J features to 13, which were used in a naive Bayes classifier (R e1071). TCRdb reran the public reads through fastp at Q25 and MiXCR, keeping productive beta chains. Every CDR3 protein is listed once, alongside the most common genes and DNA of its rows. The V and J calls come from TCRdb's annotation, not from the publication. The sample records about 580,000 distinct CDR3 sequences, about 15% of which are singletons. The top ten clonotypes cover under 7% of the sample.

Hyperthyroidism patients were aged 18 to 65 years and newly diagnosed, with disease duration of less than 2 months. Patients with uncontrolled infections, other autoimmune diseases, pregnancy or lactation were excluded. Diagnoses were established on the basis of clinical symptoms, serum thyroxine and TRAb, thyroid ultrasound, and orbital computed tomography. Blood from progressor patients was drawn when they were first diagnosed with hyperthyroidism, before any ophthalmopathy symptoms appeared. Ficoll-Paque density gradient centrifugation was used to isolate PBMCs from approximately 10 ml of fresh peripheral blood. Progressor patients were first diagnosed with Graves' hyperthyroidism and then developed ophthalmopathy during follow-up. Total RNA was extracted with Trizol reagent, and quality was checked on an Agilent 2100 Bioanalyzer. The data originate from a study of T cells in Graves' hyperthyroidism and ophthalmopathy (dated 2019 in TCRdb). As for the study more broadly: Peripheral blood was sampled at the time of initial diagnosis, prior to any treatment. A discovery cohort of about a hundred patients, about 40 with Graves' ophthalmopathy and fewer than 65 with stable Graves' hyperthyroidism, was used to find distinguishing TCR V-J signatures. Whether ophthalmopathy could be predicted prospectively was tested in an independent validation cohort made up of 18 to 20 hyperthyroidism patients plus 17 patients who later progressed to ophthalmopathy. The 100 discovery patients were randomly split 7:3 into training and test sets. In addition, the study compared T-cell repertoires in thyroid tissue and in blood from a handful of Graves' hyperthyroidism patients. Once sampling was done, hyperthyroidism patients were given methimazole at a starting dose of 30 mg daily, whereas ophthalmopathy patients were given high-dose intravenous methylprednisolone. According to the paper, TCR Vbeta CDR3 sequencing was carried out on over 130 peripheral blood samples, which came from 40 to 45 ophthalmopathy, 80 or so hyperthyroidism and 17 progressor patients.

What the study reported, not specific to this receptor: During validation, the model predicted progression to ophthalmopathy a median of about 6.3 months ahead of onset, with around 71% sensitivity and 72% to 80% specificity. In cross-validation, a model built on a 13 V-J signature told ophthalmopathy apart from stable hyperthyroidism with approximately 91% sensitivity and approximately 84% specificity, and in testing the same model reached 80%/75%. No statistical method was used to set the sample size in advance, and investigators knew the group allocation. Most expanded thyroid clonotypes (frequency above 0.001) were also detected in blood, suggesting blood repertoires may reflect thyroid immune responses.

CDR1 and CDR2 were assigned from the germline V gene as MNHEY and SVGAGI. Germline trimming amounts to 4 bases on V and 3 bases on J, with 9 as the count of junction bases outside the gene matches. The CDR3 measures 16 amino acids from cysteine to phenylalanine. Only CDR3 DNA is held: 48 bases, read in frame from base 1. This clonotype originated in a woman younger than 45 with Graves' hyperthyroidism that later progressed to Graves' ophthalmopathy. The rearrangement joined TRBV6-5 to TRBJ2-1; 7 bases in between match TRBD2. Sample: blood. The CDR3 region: CASSSSRREYYNEQFF. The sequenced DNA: TGTGCCAGCAGTTCCTCCCGGCGGGAGTACTACAATGAGCAGTTCTTC.